This T cell receptor beta chain was identified during a study of early T cells in non-severe SARS-CoV-2 infection. Trimming took off 0 bases at V and 8 bases at J, with 10 bases between the two ends. In germline, CDR1 is SEHNR, CDR2 FQNEAQ (reference sequence). The CDR3 spans 13 residues. TCRdb reprocessed the 5' RACE reads with MiXCR, giving one entry per CDR3 protein. The sample has 55,000 to 65,000 distinct CDR3 sequences; 10% to 13% are singletons. The sequencing sample was made of whole blood. The sequence came from an adult who was a healthcare worker with PCR-confirmed SARS-CoV-2 infection or an uninfected control (not recorded which). The chain employs TRBV7-9 and TRBJ1-1, with a tentative D call TRBD1 (5 bases). The CDR3 protein is CASSLAGTAEAFF. The CDR3 DNA sequence: TGTGCCAGCAGCTTAGCGGGGACGGCCGAAGCTTTCTTT.